This TCR beta chain stems from a study of blood T cell repertoires in COVID-19. Study-wide context: Sites across the United States, Italy and Spain contributed samples from acute and convalescent COVID-19. Sources were T cells, B-cell-depleted T cells, or PBMCs; the material itself was cDNA or gDNA.

In the source study's methods: Reference gene primers were amplified, and this amplification served to estimate nucleated cell counts. TCRdb's table, derived via immunoSEQ multiplex PCR, lists solely in-frame clones and lacks some. Clone size and the V and J calls come from that table; the DNA yielded D and trimming. The profile shows tens of thousands of clones, about nine tenths of them singletons. Germline assignment: CDR1 SGHAT and CDR2 FQDESV (reference sequence). Trimming removed 6 bases from V and 10 bases from J, with 16 bases in between. The CDR3 length is 13 residues. The chain has TRBV11-1 and TRBJ2-1; D is uncertain. This sequence originates from a woman aged 45-59 years in a cohort sampled during active COVID-19. Sequences were obtained from peripheral blood. The CDR3 DNA is TGTGCCAGCAGTCCAGTCTCCCACGGGGAGCAGTTCTTC. Its translation: CASSPVSHGEQFF.